This TCR beta chain was identified in a study of T cells in Graves' hyperthyroidism and ophthalmopathy. Study-wide context: Any treatment followed the collection of peripheral blood at initial diagnosis.

Amplification of TCR beta CDR3 regions was performed using RNA transcripts as template. The TCR CDR3 was amplified in a first-round RT-PCR using the HTBI primer set. One entry per CDR3 protein results from TCRdb running MiXCR on the multiplex PCR reads. The sample lists under 200,000 distinct CDR3 sequences; about a tenth were seen once. This clonotype was recorded at least ten times. Antigen unknown. Notes on the study in general: Blood held most thyroid clonotypes expanded above 0.001 frequency.

When hyperthyroidism was first diagnosed, the blood sample was taken, preceding any ophthalmopathy symptoms. The germline V gene has CDR1 LGHDT and CDR2 YNNKEL (reference sequence). The CDR3 runs to 16 residues. V gave up 1 base and J gave up 5 bases; unmatched junction bases: 3. This clonotype originated in a woman between 18 and 30 years old with Graves' hyperthyroidism that later progressed to Graves' ophthalmopathy. The sample consisted of blood. The rearrangement links TRBV3-1 to TRBJ2-2; 11 bases line up with TRBD2. The CDR3 coding sequence is TGTGCCAGCAGCCAAGGACTAGCGGGAAAAACCGGGGAGCTGTTTTTT. Its translation is CASSQGLAGKTGELFF.